This T cell receptor beta chain was documented in a study of blood T cells in healthy people across ages. There were healthy Caucasian individuals from Russia, aged roughly 6 to 95, serving as donors. In regard to this clonotype: Its antigen is undetermined.

Whole-study results and caveats: Diversity estimated from one million T cells was considered an underestimate. Greater diversity and more naive CD4+ cells were seen in long-lived donors than in aged donors.

V trimming: 6 bases; J trimming: 2 bases; junction bases outside the gene matches: 9. Germline CDR1 MNHEY, CDR2 SVGAGI. The CDR3 length is 15 residues. Next came a second PCR, run for about 7 to 12 cycles, which used a sample-barcoded 5' primer along with a J-beta primer mix. Researchers report that a template-switch adaptor with 12 random nucleotides tagged each cDNA molecule. TCRdb re-derived calls from the 5' RACE reads in MiXCR, one entry per CDR3 protein. The data show about 1.4 million distinct CDR3 sequences, 59% seen once. The sequence was obtained from a man aged 18 to 30 in good health. The sequencing input was blood. The J gene is TRBJ2-5, the V gene TRBV6-5; the match to TRBD1 covers 7 bases. The CDR3, as DNA: TGTGCCAGCAGCTCCTCAGGGGGATCACAAGAGACCCAGTACTTC. This translates into CASSSSGGSQETQYF.